This TCR beta chain comes out of a study of blood T cell repertoires in COVID-19. Trimming removed 0 bases from V and 4 bases from J, with 15 bases in between. Germline V gene sequence: CDR1 MNHEY, CDR2 SMNVEV (reference sequence). CDR3 size: 16 residues. Clinical histories supplied by participants themselves formed the basis of cohort assignment. In the authors' workflow: Researchers report that nucleated cell counts were estimated from reference gene primer amplification. Sequencing used immunoSEQ multiplex PCR; TCRdb keeps in-frame clones, though not all of them. Clone size and the V and J calls come from that table; the DNA yielded D and trimming. The sample lists fewer than 350,000 clones, 75% to 90% occurring once.

This chain uses TRBV27 with TRBJ1-1; D is perhaps TRBD1 (6 bases). Sequencing used PBMCs or T cells enriched from blood (not recorded which). The TCR originated in a woman aged 25-40 years with acute COVID-19. The CDR3 region is CASSLSGGGRFTEAFF. CDR3 nucleotides: TGTGCCAGCAGTTTATCGGGAGGGGGGAGGTTCACTGAAGCTTTCTTT.